The next 9 T cell receptor beta chains were all read from a single sample in a study of cytomegalovirus exposure and HLA in healthy donors. Researchers ran the PCR with 60 Vbeta and 13 Jbeta primers. Profiling relied on immunoSEQ multiplex PCR, and the TCRdb table lists in-frame clones only, not all of them. The sample has more than 100,000 clones, around four fifths seen once. The sample comprised PBMCs. These receptors were taken from a woman aged 35 to 49 in good health and CMV-seronegative.

The V gene is TRBV5-3, the J gene TRBJ2-7, with D maybe TRBD2 (7 bases). TRBV5-3 is known as an ORF, though its function is uncertain. This CDR3 spans 14 amino acids. V was clipped by 5 bases and J by 5 bases, with 17 bases between them. The CDR3 DNA is TGTGCCAGAAGTTTGTGGGGGGGGCACCACGAGCAGTACTTC. This codes for CARSLWGGHHEQYF.

The chain employs TRBV7-2 and TRBJ1-5; TRBD1 agrees at 8 bases. The J segment lost 1 base and the V segment lost 2 bases, leaving 13 bases of the junction unmatched. The CDR3 sequence is 19 residues long. CDR1 is SGHTA and CDR2 is FQGNSA in the germline V gene. The DNA for the CDR3 is TGTGCCAGCAGCTTAATGTACGGGACAGGAGGATTGAGCAATCAGCCCCAGCATTTT. Its protein product is CASSLMYGTGGLSNQPQHF.

The chain combines TRBV18 with TRBJ2-1; D may be TRBD1 (6 bases). Trimming cost V 0 bases and J 5 bases, with 11 bases left between them. Germline V gene lookup returns CDR1 KGHSH and CDR2 LQKENI. The CDR3 spans 15 residues. For the CDR3, the DNA is TGTGCCAGCTCACCACCGATGGGGGCCGACAATGAGCAGTTCTTC. Its protein is CASSPPMGADNEQFF. The whole variable domain, remainder taken from reference TRBV18 and TRBJ2-1, is NAGVMQNPRHLVRRRGQEARLRCSPMKGHSHVYWYRQLPEEGLKFMVYLQKENIIDESGMPKERFSAEFPKEGPSILRIQQVVRGDSAAYFCASSPPMGADNEQFFGPGTRLTVL.

This chain connects TRBV6-1 to TRBJ2-5, with 7 bases fitting TRBD2. Germline V gene sequence: CDR1 MNHNS, CDR2 SASEGT. The CDR3 has 14 amino acids. V was pared by 8 bases and J by 7 bases, with 13 bases of the junction left unmatched. CDR3: CASPGAGVLGTQYF. CDR3 nucleotides: TGTGCCAGCCCCGGGGCGGGAGTGTTAGGGACCCAGTACTTC.

The chain recombines TRBV18 with TRBJ2-3; TRBD1 agrees at 8 bases. CDR3 length: 15 amino acids. Germline V gene sequence: CDR1 KGHSH, CDR2 LQKENI. Germline trimming cut 4 bases from V and 2 bases from J; bases unmatched to any gene: 5. In DNA, the CDR3 is TGTGCCAGCTCACAAAGGACAGGGACCACAGATACGCAGTATTTT. Protein product: CASSQRTGTTDTQYF.

The rearrangement joins TRBV11-2 to TRBJ2-7, with a weak D call TRBD1 (5 bases). The length of the CDR3 is 12 residues. Germline CDR1 reads SGHAT; CDR2 reads FQNNGV. The CDR3 region is CASSLQGREPLV. The DNA of the CDR3 is TGTGCCAGCAGCTTACAAGGCAGGGAACCACTGGTC.

The V call is TRBV6-1, the J call TRBJ2-4; 9 bases map to TRBD1. CDR1 and CDR2 from the germline V gene are MNHNS and SASEGT. CDR3 length equals 13 residues. Trimming took 3 bases from V and 7 from J; bases not matched to a gene: 1. The CDR3 loop reads CASSEDRGNIQYF. The CDR3 bases are TGTGCCAGCAGTGAGGACAGGGGTAACATTCAGTACTTC.

CDR3: CASSPDRLGQAPLHF. CDR3 bases: TGTGCCAGCTCACCAGACAGGTTAGGACAAGCACCCCTCCACTTT. The V gene is TRBV18, the J gene TRBJ1-6; perhaps TRBD1 as D (6 bases). With 2 bases removed from V and 11 bases from J, the gap between germline ends came to 16 bases. The germline gives CDR1 KGHSH, CDR2 LQKENI. This CDR3 contains 15 residues.

The chain employs TRBV2 and TRBJ2-5, with TRBD1 matching 7 bases. Germline loops: CDR1 SNHLY, CDR2 FYNNEI. The CDR3 extends over 13 amino acids. With V trimmed by 11 bases and J by 2 bases, 8 bases remained unmatched. In nucleotides, the CDR3 is TGTGCCGGAAAGACAGGGTTTCAAGAGACCCAGTACTTC. It encodes CAGKTGFQETQYF.